This T cell receptor beta chain appears in the sequencing data of a study of blood T cells in healthy people across ages. General observations from the study: Higher diversity and more naive CD4+ cells were features of long-lived donors, compared to aged donors. TCR beta diversity, measured per million T cells, fell in a roughly linear way with age.

As regards this clonotype: Its antigen is undetermined.

Germline V gene lookup returns CDR1 MNHEY and CDR2 SVGAGI. The CDR3 runs to 17 residues. V was clipped by 2 bases and J by 8 bases; unmatched bases: 16. Primers used in a second PCR of about 6 to 11 cycles were a sample-barcoded 5' primer and a J-beta primer mix. Unique molecular identifiers of 12 random nucleotides labeled each cDNA. TCRdb re-called the 5' RACE reads through MiXCR, storing one row per CDR3 protein. Here the sample spans over 950,000 distinct CDR3 sequences, around two fifths being singletons. Each sample yielded at least 5 micrograms of PBMC total RNA. This receptor was obtained from a man in his late teens or twenties in good health. Sequencing was done on a sample of blood. The chain uses TRBV6-5 and TRBJ1-2, with 8 nucleotides matching TRBD1. The CDR3 region is CASSYTPIGSGGQGYTF. CDR3 DNA sequence: TGTGCCAGCAGTTACACCCCAATAGGGTCAGGGGGCCAAGGCTACACCTTC.